The rows below give T cell receptor beta chains drawn from one sample of a study of cytomegalovirus exposure and HLA in healthy donors. Generated by immunoSEQ multiplex PCR, the TCRdb table keeps only in-frame clones and is missing some. The sample yields approximately 300,000 clones, 75% to 90% seen once. Sequencing was performed on PBMCs. Receptors were obtained from a woman under 30 in good health and CMV-seronegative. The CDR3 runs from the conserved cysteine through the conserved F or W. The order of the fields is CDR3 length, J gene, D gene, clone size, V gene, CDR3 protein, CDR3 DNA. D genes are given only for firm matches. Expanded clones are given a class, and other clones once, few, many or no size at all.

len: 14; j_gene: TRBJ2-7; d_gene: TRBD1; abundance: NA; v_gene: TRBV27; CDR3aa: CASSIRQGLYEQYF; CDR3nt: TGTGCCAGCAGTATAAGACAGGGGCTCTACGAGCAGTACTTC
len: 15; j_gene: TRBJ2-2; d_gene: TRBD2; abundance: NA; v_gene: TRBV28; CDR3aa: CASSPSGSGTGELFF; CDR3nt: TGTGCCAGCAGTCCCAGCGGGAGTGGGACCGGGGAGCTGTTTTTT
len: 15; j_gene: TRBJ2-2; d_gene: TRBD2; abundance: NA; v_gene: TRBV2; CDR3aa: CASSDSGRVFGELFF; CDR3nt: TGTGCCAGCAGTGACAGCGGGAGGGTCTTCGGGGAGCTGTTTTTT
len: 17; j_gene: TRBJ2-1; d_gene: TRBD2; abundance: NA; v_gene: TRBV18; CDR3aa: CASSPRWASGRDNEQFF; CDR3nt: TGTGCCAGCTCACCACGGTGGGCTAGCGGGAGAGACAATGAGCAGTTCTTC
len: 13; j_gene: TRBJ1-5; d_gene: TRBD1; abundance: NA; v_gene: TRBV29-1; CDR3aa: CSVGQGGNQPQHF; CDR3nt: TGCAGCGTTGGACAGGGAGGCAATCAGCCCCAGCATTTT
len: 14; j_gene: TRBJ1-5; d_gene: NA; abundance: few; v_gene: TRBV7-8; CDR3aa: CASSLTTSNQPQHF; CDR3nt: TGTGCCAGCAGCCTAACCACCTCCAATCAGCCCCAGCATTTT
len: 17; j_gene: TRBJ1-2; d_gene: TRBD1; abundance: many; v_gene: TRBV15; CDR3aa: CATSSGDSLEQIYGYTF; CDR3nt: TGTGCCACCAGCAGCGGGGACAGCCTAGAGCAGATCTATGGCTACACCTTC
len: 15; j_gene: TRBJ2-1; d_gene: NA; abundance: NA; v_gene: TRBV7-2; CDR3aa: CASSFALSSYNEQFF; CDR3nt: TGTGCCAGCAGCTTCGCCTTGAGCTCCTACAATGAGCAGTTCTTC
len: 16; j_gene: TRBJ2-7; d_gene: NA; abundance: once; v_gene: TRBV4-2; CDR3aa: CASSHHRDSHSYEQYF; CDR3nt: TGTGCCAGCAGCCACCACCGGGACTCCCACTCCTACGAGCAGTACTTC
len: 12; j_gene: TRBJ2-4; d_gene: NA; abundance: NA; v_gene: TRBV9; CDR3aa: CASNLRGGIQYF; CDR3nt: TGTGCCAGCAACTTAAGAGGGGGCATTCAGTACTTC
len: 13; j_gene: TRBJ2-1; d_gene: NA; abundance: NA; v_gene: TRBV7-2; CDR3aa: CASSLQQGNEQFF; CDR3nt: TGTGCCAGCAGCTTGCAGCAGGGGAATGAGCAGTTCTTC
len: 16; j_gene: TRBJ2-1; d_gene: NA; abundance: NA; v_gene: TRBV15; CDR3aa: CATSVGSHSSYNEQFF; CDR3nt: TGTGCCACCTCCGTGGGGAGTCACAGCTCCTACAATGAGCAGTTCTTC
len: 14; j_gene: TRBJ2-7; d_gene: NA; abundance: NA; v_gene: TRBV4-3; CDR3aa: CASSQETGSGEQYF; CDR3nt: TGCGCCAGCAGCCAAGAAACAGGGTCTGGCGAGCAGTACTTC
len: 16; j_gene: TRBJ1-1; d_gene: NA; abundance: NA; v_gene: TRBV15; CDR3aa: CATSGYSGSTGTEAFF; CDR3nt: TGTGCCACCAGCGGATACTCCGGGTCGACCGGCACTGAAGCTTTCTTT
len: 13; j_gene: TRBJ1-5; d_gene: TRBD1; abundance: NA; v_gene: TRBV19; CDR3aa: CASSDRGDQPQHF; CDR3nt: TGTGCCAGTAGCGACAGGGGAGATCAGCCCCAGCATTTT
len: 14; j_gene: TRBJ1-2; d_gene: TRBD1; abundance: NA; v_gene: TRBV6-1; CDR3aa: CASSPGQGTIGYTF; CDR3nt: TGTGCCAGCAGTCCCGGACAGGGCACTATTGGCTACACCTTC
len: 13; j_gene: TRBJ2-3; d_gene: NA; abundance: NA; v_gene: TRBV27; CDR3aa: CASSSRLTDTQYF; CDR3nt: TGTGCCAGCAGTTCCCGACTGACAGATACGCAGTATTTT
len: 15; j_gene: TRBJ2-6; d_gene: TRBD1; abundance: NA; v_gene: TRBV5-1; CDR3aa: CASSFDRAGANVLTF; CDR3nt: TGCGCCAGCAGCTTTGACAGGGCGGGGGCCAACGTCCTGACTTTC
len: 14; j_gene: TRBJ1-3; d_gene: TRBD1; abundance: NA; v_gene: TRBV2; CDR3aa: CASGDRVAGNTIYF; CDR3nt: TGTGCCAGCGGAGACAGGGTAGCTGGAAACACCATATATTTT
len: 15; j_gene: TRBJ2-2; d_gene: TRBD1; abundance: NA; v_gene: TRBV28; CDR3aa: CASTKGASFTGELFF; CDR3nt: TGTGCCAGCACTAAGGGGGCGTCGTTCACCGGGGAGCTGTTTTTT
len: 11; j_gene: TRBJ2-5; d_gene: NA; abundance: NA; v_gene: TRBV7-7; CDR3aa: CASQAGETQYF; CDR3nt: TGTGCCAGCCAGGCGGGGGAGACCCAGTACTTC
len: 17; j_gene: TRBJ2-1; d_gene: NA; abundance: NA; v_gene: TRBV5-1; CDR3aa: CASSPLRGSSSYNEQFF; CDR3nt: TGCGCCAGCAGCCCCCTAAGAGGGAGTAGCTCCTACAATGAGCAGTTCTTC
len: 13; j_gene: TRBJ2-7; d_gene: NA; abundance: NA; v_gene: TRBV6-1; CDR3aa: CAITGTVVYEQYF; CDR3nt: TGTGCCATTACCGGGACTGTGGTGTACGAGCAGTACTTC
len: 17; j_gene: TRBJ2-1; d_gene: TRBD1; abundance: NA; v_gene: TRBV18; CDR3aa: CASSPASGTGSYNEQFF; CDR3nt: TGTGCCAGCTCACCGGCGTCCGGGACAGGGAGTTACAATGAGCAGTTCTTC